The rows below give T cell receptor beta chains drawn from one sample of a study of cytomegalovirus exposure and HLA in healthy donors. The repertoire was sequenced with immunoSEQ multiplex PCR; TCRdb's copy has only in-frame clones and lacks some. This table holds approximately 130,000 clones, more than 70% found once. The sequenced sample consisted of PBMCs. Source of these receptors: a woman between 25 and 40 years old in good health and CMV-seropositive. Each CDR3 is given with its conserved first and last residue. The D gene is left open where the match is weak. Only part of the rows carry a size: once, few, many, or a class if the clone is expanded.

size	D	V	J	DNA	CDR3
-	-	TRBV13	TRBJ2-1	TGTGCCAGCAGCTCCGGGACAAACCCCTACAATGAGCAGTTCTTC	CASSSGTNPYNEQFF
-	-	TRBV7-9	TRBJ1-5	TGTGCCAGCAGCTTCACAGGTAGCAATCAGCCCCAGCATTTT	CASSFTGSNQPQHF
-	-	TRBV19	TRBJ2-3	TGTGCCAGTAGTATAGACAGGGGTGGGGATACGCAGTATTTT	CASSIDRGGDTQYF
-	TRBD2	TRBV5-1	TRBJ2-5	TGCGCCAGCAGCTTGGAGGCACCGGGGGGGGAGACCCAGTACTTC	CASSLEAPGGETQYF
-	-	TRBV6-4	TRBJ1-5	TGTGCTCCAGCACCGGGAGGGAGCGGGCTACGGAATCAGCCCCAGCATTTT	CAPAPGGSGLRNQPQHF
-	TRBD1	TRBV5-1	TRBJ2-1	TGCGCCAGCAGCTTGGGGGACAGATACAATGAGCAGTTCTTC	CASSLGDRYNEQFF
-	-	TRBV5-4	TRBJ1-1	TGTGCCAGCAGCTTGGAACAGTACATGAACACTGAAGCTTTCTTT	CASSLEQYMNTEAFF
-	TRBD2	TRBV7-9	TRBJ2-5	TGTGCCAGCAGCCACCGGGGGGGGATGGAGACCCAGTACTTC	CASSHRGGMETQYF
-	TRBD2	TRBV10-3	TRBJ2-3	TGTGCCATCAAAAGGGCGGGGGGTTCCGGAGGGAGCGGAGATACGCAGTATTTT	CAIKRAGGSGGSGDTQYF
-	-	TRBV2	TRBJ1-5	TGTGCCAGCAGTCCACGGGCCCCGAGGGTCGGCAATCAGCCCCAGCATTTT	CASSPRAPRVGNQPQHF
-	TRBD1	TRBV2	TRBJ2-7	TGTGCCAGCAGCATACAGGGGGACGAGCAGTACTTC	CASSIQGDEQYF
-	-	TRBV28	TRBJ1-2	TGTGCCAGCAGTACCCGAGACAGGAAAGGAAATGGCTACACCTTC	CASSTRDRKGNGYTF
-	-	TRBV6-5	TRBJ1-1	TGTGCCAGCAGTTACTCTGCAGGGGTAGGGACTGAAGCTTTCTTT	CASSYSAGVGTEAFF
-	TRBD1	TRBV5-1	TRBJ2-1	TGCGCCAGCAGCGTGACAGGGTGTGAGCAGTTCTTC	CASSVTGCEQFF
once	TRBD2	TRBV30	TRBJ2-1	TGTGCCTGGAGTGTACTAGTATCCAGCGGGAGTCGGTTCTTC	CAWSVLVSSGSRFF
-	TRBD1	TRBV7-9	TRBJ1-1	TGTGCCAGCAGCGACAGGGGGGGAGATACTGAAGCTTTCTTT	CASSDRGGDTEAFF
-	TRBD1	TRBV4-2	TRBJ2-7	TGTGCCAGCAGCCGCAGACAGGGCCTTCCTGTCGAGCAGTACTTC	CASSRRQGLPVEQYF
-	TRBD2	TRBV5-4	TRBJ2-3	TGTGCCAGCAGCTCTGGACTAGAAGTTAGAGCAGATACGCAGTATTTT	CASSSGLEVRADTQYF
-	-	TRBV7-2	TRBJ1-2	TGTGCCAGCAGCTTAGCCGAGGCGATCTCCTTC	CASSLAEAISF
-	-	TRBV6-5	TRBJ2-2	TGTGCCAGCAGTTACGAGCGGACTGGGAACACCGGGGAGCTGTTTTTT	CASSYERTGNTGELFF
-	TRBD2	TRBV28	TRBJ2-1	TGTGCCAGCAGTCCCCAGACTGGGAGGGGATACAATGAGCAGTTCTTC	CASSPQTGRGYNEQFF
-	TRBD1	TRBV30	TRBJ2-3	TGTGCCTGGAGTTGGGACCCCGGACAGGGGCCCCGGCAGTATTTT	CAWSWDPGQGPRQYF
-	-	TRBV11-3	TRBJ1-1	TGTGCCAGCAGCTTAGGGGGCAGGTTCGCCCCCATGAACACTGAAGCTTTCTTT	CASSLGGRFAPMNTEAFF
once	-	TRBV6-5	TRBJ2-2	TGTGCCAGCAGTTACTTCTCCGGGGAGCTGTTTTTT	CASSYFSGELFF
-	-	TRBV5-1	TRBJ2-5	TGCGCCAGCAGCTTGGGGACTCCCGGGGGGACCCAGTACTTC	CASSLGTPGGTQYF
-	TRBD2	TRBV7-9	TRBJ2-1	TGTGCCAGCAGCTCGGGGGGCAATGAGCAGTTCTTC	CASSSGGNEQFF
-	TRBD2	TRBV7-9	TRBJ2-3	TGTGCCAGCAGCCCTGGGACTAGCGGGAGACCTGTTACAGATACGCAGTATTTT	CASSPGTSGRPVTDTQYF
-	-	TRBV7-9	TRBJ2-2	TGTGCCAGCAGTTATACCGGGGACACCGGGGAGCTGTTTTTT	CASSYTGDTGELFF
-	-	TRBV6-5	TRBJ1-3	TGTGCCAGCAGTTACTCCCGTGTTAGTGGAAACACCATATATTTT	CASSYSRVSGNTIYF
-	-	TRBV28	TRBJ1-5	TGTGCCAGCAGTCCCCTCCGGGGGAGACAGCCCCAGCATTTT	CASSPLRGRQPQHF
-	-	TRBV29-1	TRBJ1-1	TGCAGCGATCGTAATTTGAACACTGAAGCTTTCTTT	CSDRNLNTEAFF
-	TRBD1	TRBV13	TRBJ1-1	TGTGCCAGCAGCCCAATAGGAACCCTCGGGACAGGGGGCGGGTGGACTGAAGCTTTCTTT	CASSPIGTLGTGGGWTEAFF
-	TRBD1	TRBV5-6	TRBJ2-5	TGTGCCAGCAGGAGCAGGGGGCAAGAGACCCAGTACTTC	CASRSRGQETQYF
-	-	TRBV28	TRBJ1-1	TGTGCCAGCAGTGTTGCAGGGTGTGAAGCTTTCTTT	CASSVAGCEAFF
-	-	TRBV5-4	TRBJ1-3	TGTGCCAGCAGCCCCGGGGGGGAGCCTGGAAACACCATATATTTT	CASSPGGEPGNTIYF
-	TRBD2	TRBV5-6	TRBJ2-1	TGTGCCAGCAGCCCCCTAGCGGGAGCCTACAATGAGCAGTTCTTC	CASSPLAGAYNEQFF
-	TRBD1	TRBV7-9	TRBJ2-2	TGTGCCAGCAGCCAGGGACAGGGCCACACCGGGGAGCTGTTTTTT	CASSQGQGHTGELFF